This TCR beta chain was captured by sequencing in a study of cytomegalovirus exposure and HLA in healthy donors. The study, taken as a whole, reports: Presence/absence analyses rested on an assumption that sequencing depth was roughly uniform across donors.

Germline CDR1 reads LGHNA; CDR2 reads YNFKEQ. V shed 0 bases, J shed 0 bases, and the junction held 11 bases outside the gene matches. The length of the CDR3 is 18 residues. Note on this clone: Its antigen is not identified.

Primers: 60 Vbeta forward and 13 Jbeta reverse. The method was immunoSEQ multiplex PCR; TCRdb's version includes in-frame clones alone and lacks a portion of them. Across under 150,000 clones, the top ten clones capture around 1.5% of the sample. Sequencing was performed on PBMCs. This sequence was found in a middle-aged woman in good health and CMV-seronegative. This chain connects TRBV4-2 to TRBJ2-7, with 7 bases identical to TRBD1. The CDR3 nucleotides are TGTGCCAGCAGCCAAGATGACCCTGTGACAGGGACCTCCTACGAGCAGTACTTC. Translating gives CASSQDDPVTGTSYEQYF.